This TCR beta chain is from a study of blood T cell repertoires in COVID-19. Assay used: immunoSEQ multiplex PCR; TCRdb lists only in-frame clones, some missing. The table shows some 130,000 clones, with roughly 86% occurring only once. Sequencing used peripheral blood. The sequence was collected from a woman aged 50 to 65 who had recovered from COVID-19.

The CDR3 spells CSVRRWTGEAFF. CDR3 bases: TGCAGCGTTCGGCGCTGGACAGGGGAAGCTTTCTTT. The chain carries TRBV29-1 and TRBJ1-1, with 8 bases identical to TRBD1. CDR1 is SQVTM and CDR2 is ANQGSEA in the germline V gene. Trimming removed 5 bases from V and 8 bases from J; junction bases left unmatched: 7. The CDR3 totals 12 residues. Based on the CDR3 plus reference TRBV29-1 and TRBJ1-1, the full variable domain is SAVISQKPSRDICQRGTSLTIQCQVDSQVTMMFWYRQQPGQSLTLIATANQGSEATYESGFVIDKFPISRPNLTFSTLTVSNMSPEDSSIYLCSVRRWTGEAFFGQGTRLTVV.